Listed below are T cell receptor beta chains from one sample, sequenced in a study of T cells in Graves' hyperthyroidism and ophthalmopathy. A single record per CDR3 protein comes from TCRdb applying MiXCR to the multiplex PCR reads. The repertoire holds some 800,000 distinct CDR3 sequences, with about two fifths as singletons. Sequencing input: blood. The source is a man aged 18 to 29 with Graves' hyperthyroidism. CDR3s include the opening cysteine and the closing phenylalanine or tryptophan. Fields, in order: clone size, V gene, D gene, J gene, CDR3 DNA, CDR3 protein. D genes are given only for firm matches. For some rows the clone size is stated as once, few or many, or as a class when expanded; others skip it.

NA	TRBV24-1	NA	TRBJ1-5	TGTGCCACCGGGTTGAGTACGAGCAATCAGCCCCAGCATTTT	CATGLSTSNQPQHF
NA	TRBV20-1	NA	TRBJ1-5	TGCAGTGCTAGCGGTGGGGTCGGGCAAAAGTATCAGCCCCAGCATTTT	CSASGGVGQKYQPQHF
NA	TRBV29-1	TRBD1	TRBJ2-5	TGCAGCACAGCAGGGGGCGCTTGGGAGACCCAGTACTTC	CSTAGGAWETQYF
few	TRBV20-1	NA	TRBJ2-6	TGCAGTGCTAGAGTGGGGCCCTCTGGGGCCAACGTCCTGACTTTC	CSARVGPSGANVLTF
NA	TRBV7-9	TRBD1	TRBJ1-6	TGTGCCTCGCCGCGGACAGGGAGCTCCTATAATTCACCCCTCCACTTT	CASPRTGSSYNSPLHF
NA	TRBV25-1	TRBD1	TRBJ2-7	TGTGCCTGGAGTCACGGGACAGGGTGGCAGGAGCAGTACTTC	CAWSHGTGWQEQYF
few	TRBV7-9	NA	TRBJ2-7	TGTGCCAGCAGGGACAGCAACGCGTGGGACCGTTCTGCCTACGAGCAGTACTTC	CASRDSNAWDRSAYEQYF
NA	TRBV7-2	TRBD2	TRBJ2-7	TGTGCCAGCAGCTTCTTGCTAGCGGGCGGCGAGCAGTACTTC	CASSFLLAGGEQYF
NA	TRBV20-1	NA	TRBJ1-2	TGCAGCGCCTCGACGCCAGGGCACTATGGCTACACCTTC	CSASTPGHYGYTF
NA	TRBV19	TRBD1	TRBJ1-4	TGTGCCAGTAGTATAGGGACAGGCGGGAATGAAAAACTGTTTTTT	CASSIGTGGNEKLFF
NA	TRBV25-1	NA	TRBJ2-7	TGTGTTAGCAGTGAAGGGTACGAGCAGTACTTC	CVSSEGYEQYF
NA	TRBV14	NA	TRBJ1-6	TGTGCCAGCAGCCAAGGGGACCCACGGAGCTCCTATAATTCACCCCTCCACTTT	CASSQGDPRSSYNSPLHF
few	TRBV12-3/TRBV12-4	NA	TRBJ1-1	TGTGCCAGCACCGCAATTCGGGGCCGTAACACTGAAGCTTTCTTT	CASTAIRGRNTEAFF
NA	TRBV4-3	NA	TRBJ1-3	TGCGCCAGCAGCCAAGATCAGGTGAACGAAGGAAACACCATATATTTT	CASSQDQVNEGNTIYF
NA	TRBV25-1	TRBD1	TRBJ1-2	TGTGCCAGCAGTGCCTTCGACAGGGCCTATGGCTACACCTTC	CASSAFDRAYGYTF
many	TRBV15	NA	TRBJ1-6	TGTGCCACCAGCCGCTGTTCCGGGACCGAGACATGTTCACCCCTCCACTTT	CATSRCSGTETCSPLHF
NA	TRBV7-9	NA	TRBJ2-7	TGTGCCAGCAGCTTGAATCCCGGGTCTGGGGAGCAGTACTTC	CASSLNPGSGEQYF
NA	TRBV12-3/TRBV12-4	NA	TRBJ1-3	TGTGCCAGCAGCCGGGTGAACTCTGGAAACACCATATATTTT	CASSRVNSGNTIYF
once	TRBV7-6	TRBD1	TRBJ1-1	TGTGCCAGCAGCTTAGCCCTGGGACAGATGAACACTGAAGCTTTCTTT	CASSLALGQMNTEAFF
many	TRBV29-1	NA	TRBJ1-1	TGCAGCGTCGAATTCGGAGGCCTTGAAGCTTTCTTT	CSVEFGGLEAFF
NA	TRBV12-3/TRBV12-4	NA	TRBJ1-2	TGTGCCGGCGCTAACAGGGCCCCTAACTATGGCTACACCTTC	CAGANRAPNYGYTF
few	TRBV20-1	TRBD1	TRBJ2-7	TGCAGTGCTAGAAACCTCCGGGACAGGGCATACGAGCAGTACTTC	CSARNLRDRAYEQYF
NA	TRBV7-2	TRBD1	TRBJ1-3	TGTGCCAGCAGCTCCAGGGGGTTCTCTGGAAACACCATATATTTT	CASSSRGFSGNTIYF
many	TRBV7-9	NA	TRBJ2-7	TGTGCCAGCAGCTCTGGGTCCAAGGAGGAGCAGTACTTC	CASSSGSKEEQYF
NA	TRBV7-3	NA	TRBJ2-2	TGTGCCAGCAGCCCCCCTCCGACCACCGGGGAGCTGTTTTTT	CASSPPPTTGELFF
NA	TRBV25-1	NA	TRBJ1-1	TGTGCCAGCTCACCCCTGACAGGCACTGAAGCTTTCTTT	CASSPLTGTEAFF
many	TRBV7-3	TRBD1	TRBJ1-2	TGTGCCAGCAGCTACTCGACAGGGGGCGAGGGCTACACCTTC	CASSYSTGGEGYTF